The 30 T cell receptor beta chains in this list originate from one sample, sequenced in a study of blood T cell repertoires in COVID-19 (dated by TCRdb to 2018 to 2021). Library preparation employed the immunoSEQ multiplex PCR assay. Sourced from immuneACCESS, this table was stored by TCRdb with only in-frame sequences that have V and J called. A share of the clones is absent; for the studies checked, an unresolved V gene accounts for under half, and the remainder has no known explanation. In this sample the table shows 80,000 to 95,000 clones, about 76% of which occur a single time. The ten largest account for less than 20% of the sample. What was sequenced was peripheral blood. The receptors were gathered from a woman aged 80 or over with active or convalescent COVID-19.

The DNA for the CDR3 is TGTGCCAGCAGAGACAGGGGGTCGGACATTCAGTACTTC. Encoded protein: CASRDRGSDIQYF. The J gene is TRBJ2-4, the V gene TRBV27; TRBD1 matches 9 bases. Germline loops: CDR1 MNHEY, CDR2 SMNVEV (reference sequence). The CDR3 length is 13 residues. Losses at the gene ends were 6 bases for V and 8 bases for J; bases not matched to a gene: 5.

This clone was observed a few times. V is TRBV7-3 and J is TRBJ1-6; no firm D call. V lost 5 bases and J lost 14, with 19 bases in between. CDR1 is SGHTA, CDR2 FQGTGA, per germline. CDR3 length: 14 residues. The DNA of the CDR3 is TGTGCCAGCAGCCAACGGTCCCTTGAGATTGCCCTCCACTTT. It codes for CASSQRSLEIALHF.

The V call is TRBV6-5, the J call TRBJ2-3, with D uncertain. In germline, CDR1 is MNHEY, CDR2 SVGAGI. The V gene lost 6 bases and the J gene lost 0 bases, with 7 bases spanning the gap. The CDR3 sequence is 13 residues long. The CDR3 reads CASRGQSTDTQYF. The DNA of the CDR3 is TGTGCCAGCAGGGGCCAGAGCACAGATACGCAGTATTTT.

This rearrangement joins TRBV9 to TRBJ2-7, with D perhaps TRBD1 (6 bases). The V end was cut by 3 bases, the J end by 0 bases, with 10 bases between. CDR3 size: 14 residues. Germline loops: CDR1 SGDLS, CDR2 YYNGEE. CDR3 DNA sequence: TGTGCCAGCAGCGCTACAGGGAGCTCCTACGAGCAGTACTTC. This codes for CASSATGSSYEQYF.

The chain has TRBV18 and TRBJ2-2; tentative D call: TRBD2 (6 bases). The V gene lost 2 bases and the J gene lost 0 bases, with 10 bases spanning the gap. The CDR3 sequence is 16 residues long. Per the germline V gene, CDR1 is KGHSH and CDR2 is LQKENI. CDR3 nucleotides: TGTGCCAGCTCACCAAGGCGGGGTCCGAACACCGGGGAGCTGTTTTTT. Encoded protein: CASSPRRGPNTGELFF.

This chain uses TRBV2 with TRBJ2-5, with D perhaps TRBD2 (7 bases). The CDR3 covers 15 residues. V lost 7 bases and J 5 bases, leaving 20 bases between the germline ends. Germline V gene lookup returns CDR1 SNHLY and CDR2 FYNNEI. In DNA, the CDR3 is TGTGCCAGCACCACCATGGGGGGGCAGGGGGAGACCCAGTACTTC. It specifies CASTTMGGQGETQYF.

This chain links TRBV7-9 with TRBJ1-2; D is possibly TRBD1 (6 bases). CDR1 is SEHNR and CDR2 is FQNEAQ in the germline V gene (reference sequence). CDR3 length: 14 amino acids. Trimming took 5 bases from V and 6 from J, leaving 16 bases between them. The CDR3 sequence is CASSPETGIDGYTF. DNA for the CDR3: TGTGCCAGCAGCCCCGAGACAGGAATAGATGGCTACACCTTC.

The chain links TRBV30 to TRBJ1-1; 7 positions match TRBD1. The CDR3 has 12 amino acids. CDR1 and CDR2 from the germline V gene are GTSNPN and SVGIG (reference sequence). J lost 1 base, V lost 8 bases, and 4 bases had no gene match. The chain's CDR3 is CAGRTGNTEAFF. The CDR3 DNA reads TGTGCCGGAAGGACAGGGAACACTGAAGCTTTCTTT.

CDR3 amino acids: CASSIQGARTEAFF. DNA of the CDR3: TGTGCCAGTAGTATCCAGGGGGCGAGGACTGAAGCTTTCTTT. The V gene is TRBV19, the J gene TRBJ1-1; 8 bases align to TRBD1. The J segment lost 5 bases and the V segment lost 3 bases, leaving 5 bases of the junction unmatched. Germline V gene sequence: CDR1 LNHDA, CDR2 SQIVND (reference sequence). The CDR3 has 14 residues.

J is TRBJ1-1 and V is TRBV19; D unresolved. The V gene lost 8 bases and the J gene lost 4 bases, with 8 bases spanning the gap. Germline assignment: CDR1 LNHDA and CDR2 SQIVND (reference sequence). This CDR3 has 11 amino acids. CDR3 loop: CASWATTEAFF. The CDR3 nucleotides are TGTGCCAGTTGGGCCACCACTGAAGCTTTCTTT.

The DNA for the CDR3 is TGTGCCAGCAGCTTACCAGGCAGGACGAGAGGAGGATCACCCCTCCACTTT. This gives the protein CASSLPGRTRGGSPLHF. The rearrangement uses TRBV7-8 and TRBJ1-6; D unresolved. V was trimmed by 2 bases and J by 10 bases, leaving 21 bases between them. Germline assignment: CDR1 SGHVS and CDR2 FQNEAQ. This CDR3 is built from 17 residues.

The chain is built from TRBV28 and TRBJ1-6; TRBD1 might be the D (5 bases). The CDR3 loop spans 12 amino acids. V lost 5 bases to trimming and J lost 7 bases, with 6 bases between them. Germline V gene lookup returns CDR1 MDHEN and CDR2 SYDVKM. Here the CDR3 reads CASSRQNSPLHF. The CDR3 region has the DNA TGTGCCAGCAGTAGACAGAATTCACCCCTCCACTTT.

This chain joins TRBV6-5 and TRBJ2-7, with D possibly matching TRBD1 (5 bases). The CDR3 totals 13 residues. In germline, CDR1 is MNHEY, CDR2 SVGAGI. V was trimmed by 6 bases and J by 0 bases, leaving 9 bases between them. CDR3 loop: CASSRQPSYEQYF. The CDR3 DNA is TGTGCCAGCAGCAGACAGCCCTCCTACGAGCAGTACTTC.

The chain combines TRBV20-1 with TRBJ2-5; maybe TRBD2 (5 bases). CDR3 size: 10 residues. CDR1 and CDR2 (germline): DFQATT, SNEGSKA (reference sequence). V dropped 5 bases and J dropped 5 bases, with 6 bases sitting between them. The CDR3 region has the DNA TGCAGTGCTCGGAGGGAGACCCAGTACTTC. As protein: CSARRETQYF.

This clone occurred once. This sequence joins TRBV30 and TRBJ2-7, with 10 nucleotides matching TRBD1. Germline loops: CDR1 GTSNPN, CDR2 SVGIG (reference sequence). Germline trimming cut 1 base from V and 4 bases from J; bases unmatched to any gene: 13. CDR3 length: 17 residues. This CDR3 reads CAWSADSTGGSIYEQYF. In nucleotides, the CDR3 is TGTGCCTGGAGTGCCGACTCGACAGGGGGCTCGATTTACGAGCAGTACTTC. The full variable domain, with the rest looked up from reference TRBV30 and TRBJ2-7, is SQTIHQWPATLVQPVGSPLSLECTVEGTSNPNLYWYRQAAGRGLQLLFYSVGIGQISSEVPQNLSASRPQDRQFILSSKKLLLSDSGFYLCAWSADSTGGSIYEQYFGPGTRLTVT.

V usage is TRBV3-1 (or the pseudogene TRBV3-2) and J usage is TRBJ2-4, with 7 bases that match TRBD2. After removal of 6 bases from V and 0 bases from J, the junction contained 14 bases not matched to a gene. The CDR3 is 18 amino acids. In germline, CDR1 is LGHDT, CDR2 YNNKEL (reference sequence). The CDR3 reads CASSPTIPGLRAKNIQYF. CDR3 bases: TGTGCCAGCAGTCCTACTATCCCGGGACTACGAGCCAAAAACATTCAGTACTTC.

The chain links TRBV6-5 to TRBJ2-5, with D maybe TRBD2 (6 bases). The V end was cut by 6 bases, the J end by 2 bases, with 16 bases between. CDR3 length equals 15 residues. In germline, CDR1 is MNHEY, CDR2 SVGAGI. The CDR3, as DNA: TGTGCCAGCAGGGCCTCGGGGGTCCTACAAGAGACCCAGTACTTC. It codes for CASRASGVLQETQYF.

This clone is a singleton in its sample. The rearrangement joins TRBV28 to TRBJ1-3; 7 bases are a match to TRBD1. CDR3 length: 13 residues. J lost 5 bases, V lost 6 bases, and 4 bases had no gene match. The V gene's germline CDR1 is MDHEN and CDR2 SYDVKM. The CDR3 is CASSQQGRNTIYF. DNA of the CDR3: TGTGCCAGCAGCCAACAGGGGAGAAACACCATATATTTT.

The rearrangement joins TRBV6-2 or TRBV6-3 to TRBJ1-2, with D hard to call. Germline CDR1 is MNHEY and CDR2 is SVGEGT. This CDR3 has 14 residues. With 4 bases removed from V and 1 base from J, the gap between germline ends came to 10 bases. CDR3: CASSSIHHNYGYTF. In nucleotides, the CDR3 is TGTGCCAGCAGTTCCATACATCATAACTATGGCTACACCTTC.

This clone showed up just a few times. The V gene is TRBV19, the J gene TRBJ1-6, with a possible D match to TRBD1 (6 bases). The germline V and J ends were trimmed by 1 base and 13 bases, with 17 bases remaining between them. The CDR3 is 15 amino acids. CDR1 and CDR2 from the germline V gene are LNHDA and SQIVND (reference sequence). In nucleotides, the CDR3 is TGTGCCAGTAGTATAGGCCCACGACAGGAATCGCCCCTCCACTTT. This codes for CASSIGPRQESPLHF. The entire variable domain, with the rest obtained from reference TRBV19 and TRBJ1-6, is as follows: DGGITQSPKYLFRKEGQNVTLSCEQNLNHDAMYWYRQDPGQGLRLIYYSQIVNDFQKGDIAEGYSVSREKKESFPLTVTSAQKNPTAFYLCASSIGPRQESPLHFGNGTRLTVT.

The chain couples TRBV10-3 to TRBJ1-3; the match to TRBD1 covers 8 bases. The ends lost 6 bases at V and 2 bases at J; junction bases unmatched: 3. This CDR3 spans 14 amino acids. Germline values: CDR1 ENHRY, CDR2 SYGVKD. CDR3 in amino acids: CAISSGGPGNTIYF. The CDR3 DNA is TGTGCCATCAGCTCAGGGGGCCCTGGAAACACCATATATTTT.

The chain carries TRBV7-9 and TRBJ2-1; TRBD2 matches at 10 bases. CDR3 length equals 18 residues. Germline CDR1 and CDR2: SEHNR and FQNEAQ (reference sequence). V gave up 3 bases and J gave up 7 bases; unmatched junction bases: 15. The CDR3 region has the DNA TGTGCCAGCAGCTTGCCTAGCGGGGGCCCACGCCTAGGAAATGAGCAGTTCTTC. Amino acid sequence: CASSLPSGGPRLGNEQFF.

The rearrangement joins TRBV2 to TRBJ1-1; TRBD1 might be the D (5 bases). The CDR3 loop spans 14 amino acids. Germline V gives CDR1 SNHLY, CDR2 FYNNEI. The V end lost 6 bases, the J end lost 0 bases, and 11 bases lay between the germline ends. CDR3 coding DNA: TGTGCCAGCAGAGAGACAGAAATGAACACTGAAGCTTTCTTT. It translates to CASRETEMNTEAFF.

This chain joins TRBV27 and TRBJ2-2, with 10 nucleotides matching TRBD1. V trimming: 7 bases; J trimming: 7 bases; junction bases outside the gene matches: 12. Germline lookup yields CDR1 MNHEY and CDR2 SMNVEV (reference sequence). This CDR3 contains 16 residues. Here the CDR3 DNA reads TGTGCCAGCACTCCAGCCCGGGACAGGGGCATCGGGGAGCTGTTTTTT. The encoded protein is CASTPARDRGIGELFF.

The chain carries TRBV7-8 and TRBJ1-2; D not resolved. This CDR3 contains 14 residues. Deletions cut 5 bases from V and 4 bases from J, with 14 bases between. Germline lookup yields CDR1 SGHVS and CDR2 FQNEAQ. DNA for the CDR3: TGTGCCAGCAGCCCCCTCGCGGCAAGCTATGGCTACACCTTC. Encoded protein: CASSPLAASYGYTF. Drawing the rest from reference TRBV7-8 and TRBJ1-2, the complete variable domain is GAGVSQSPRYKVAKRGQDVALRCDPISGHVSLFWYQQALGQGPEFLTYFQNEAQLDKSGLPSDRFFAERPEGSVSTLKIQRTQQEDSAVYLCASSPLAASYGYTFGSGTRLTVV.

This clone was detected only once. The chain is built from TRBV19 and TRBJ2-3; D might be TRBD2 (6 bases). Germline V lookup: CDR1 LNHDA, CDR2 SQIVND (reference sequence). CDR3 length equals 15 residues. V shed 2 bases and J shed 4 bases, with 13 bases lying between them. The CDR3 spells CASSIRVTSPDTQYF. The CDR3 nucleotides read TGTGCCAGTAGTATAAGGGTTACTAGCCCAGATACGCAGTATTTT.

This clone was found once. The chain joins TRBV11-3 to TRBJ1-5; 11 bases fit TRBD1. Germline-derived CDR1 and CDR2 are SGHNT and YENEEA. With V trimmed by 6 bases and J by 2 bases, 6 bases remained unmatched. This CDR3 comprises 16 residues. The CDR3 region has the DNA TGTGCCAGCAGATTCCGGGACAGGGGGGGCAATCAGCCCCAGCATTTT. Translating gives CASRFRDRGGNQPQHF.

This clone was seen a single time. The chain has TRBV14 and TRBJ1-4; 9 bases are a match to TRBD1. The V segment lost 5 bases and the J segment 4 bases; nucleotides outside the gene matches: 5. Germline V gives CDR1 SGHDN, CDR2 FVKESK. This CDR3 comprises 15 residues. CDR3 bases: TGTGCCAGCAGCGAAGGGGACAGGGTTAATGAAAAACTGTTTTTT. Amino acids: CASSEGDRVNEKLFF.

The genes are TRBV30 and TRBJ1-3; D may be TRBD1 (6 bases). CDR3 length: 18 residues. Trimming removed 0 bases from V and 3 bases from J, with 21 bases in between. CDR1 GTSNPN and CDR2 SVGIG come from the germline V gene (reference sequence). CDR3 bases: TGTGCCTGGAGTGTATTTGGGGGCTCATTTCGTTATGGAAACACCATATATTTT. This sequence encodes CAWSVFGGSFRYGNTIYF. Combining the CDR3 with reference TRBV30 and TRBJ1-3 gives the whole variable domain SQTIHQWPATLVQPVGSPLSLECTVEGTSNPNLYWYRQAAGRGLQLLFYSVGIGQISSEVPQNLSASRPQDRQFILSSKKLLLSDSGFYLCAWSVFGGSFRYGNTIYFGEGSWLTVV.

The chain carries TRBV7-2 and TRBJ2-7; 8 bases align to TRBD2. This CDR3 has 17 residues. Germline V gene lookup returns CDR1 SGHTA and CDR2 FQGNSA. V lost 7 bases to trimming and J lost 6 bases; unmatched junction nucleotides: 20. The CDR3 is CASTSPPGTAGGLEQYF. In nucleotides, the CDR3 is TGTGCCAGCACCTCGCCCCCCGGGACCGCGGGGGGTCTCGAGCAGTACTTC.